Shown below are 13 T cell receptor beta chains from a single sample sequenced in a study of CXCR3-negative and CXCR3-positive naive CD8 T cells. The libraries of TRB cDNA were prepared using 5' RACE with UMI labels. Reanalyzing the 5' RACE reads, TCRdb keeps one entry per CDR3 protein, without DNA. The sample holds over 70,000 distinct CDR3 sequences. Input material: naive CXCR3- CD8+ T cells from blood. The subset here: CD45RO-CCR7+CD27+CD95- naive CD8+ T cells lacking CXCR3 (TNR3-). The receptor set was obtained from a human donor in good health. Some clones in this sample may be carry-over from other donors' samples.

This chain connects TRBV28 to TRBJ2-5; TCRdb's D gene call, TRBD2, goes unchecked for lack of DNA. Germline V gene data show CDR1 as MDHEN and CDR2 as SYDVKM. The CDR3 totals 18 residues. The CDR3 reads CASSTITGTSGDKETQYF. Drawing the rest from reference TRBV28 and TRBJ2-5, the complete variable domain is DVKVTQSSRYLVKRTGEKVFLECVQDMDHENMFWYRQDPGLGLRLIYFSYDVKMKEKGDIPEGYSVSREKKERFSLILESASTNQTSMYLCASSTITGTSGDKETQYFGPGTRLLVL.

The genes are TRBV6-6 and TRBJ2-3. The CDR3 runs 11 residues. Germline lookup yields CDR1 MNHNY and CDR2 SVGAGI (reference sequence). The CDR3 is CASFYPDTQYF.

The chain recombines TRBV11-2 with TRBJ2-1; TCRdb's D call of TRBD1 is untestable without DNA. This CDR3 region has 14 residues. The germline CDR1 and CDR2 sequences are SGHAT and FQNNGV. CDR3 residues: CASNLAGFYNEQFF.

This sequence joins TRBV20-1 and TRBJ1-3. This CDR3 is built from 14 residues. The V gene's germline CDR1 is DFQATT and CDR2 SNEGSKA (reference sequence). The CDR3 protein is CSARDWRSGNTIYF.

Here the CDR3 reads CSVEGLLDDTGELFF. The chain has TRBV29-1 and TRBJ2-2. This CDR3 comprises 15 residues. Per germline, CDR1 SQVTM and CDR2 ANQGSEA.

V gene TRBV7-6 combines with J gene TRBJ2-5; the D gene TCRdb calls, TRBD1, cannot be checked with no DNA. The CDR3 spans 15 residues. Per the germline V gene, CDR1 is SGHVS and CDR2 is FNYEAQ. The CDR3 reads CASSLGDRMGETQYF.

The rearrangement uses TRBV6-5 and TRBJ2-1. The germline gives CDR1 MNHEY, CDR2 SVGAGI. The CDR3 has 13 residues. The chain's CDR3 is CASSYSRVGEQFF.

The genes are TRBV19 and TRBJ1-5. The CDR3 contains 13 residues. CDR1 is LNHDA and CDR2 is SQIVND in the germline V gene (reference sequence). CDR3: CASSYDSNQPQHF. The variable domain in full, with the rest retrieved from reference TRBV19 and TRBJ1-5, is DGGITQSPKYLFRKEGQNVTLSCEQNLNHDAMYWYRQDPGQGLRLIYYSQIVNDFQKGDIAEGYSVSREKKESFPLTVTSAQKNPTAFYLCASSYDSNQPQHFGDGTRLSIL.

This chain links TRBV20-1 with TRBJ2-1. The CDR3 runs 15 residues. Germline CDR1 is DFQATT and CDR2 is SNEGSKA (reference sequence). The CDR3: CSARGVTHSYNEQFF.

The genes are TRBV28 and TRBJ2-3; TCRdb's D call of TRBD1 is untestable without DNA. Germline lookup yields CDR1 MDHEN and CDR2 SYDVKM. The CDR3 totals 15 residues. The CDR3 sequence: CASSLLGLRTDTQYF.

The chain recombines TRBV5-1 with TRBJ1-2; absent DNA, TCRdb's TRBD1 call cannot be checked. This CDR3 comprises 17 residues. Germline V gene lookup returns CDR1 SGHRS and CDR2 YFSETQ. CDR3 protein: CASSLGVRDSYNYGYTF. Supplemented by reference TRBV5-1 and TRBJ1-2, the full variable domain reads KAGVTQTPRYLIKTRGQQVTLSCSPISGHRSVSWYQQTPGQGLQFLFEYFSETQRNKGNFPGRFSGRQFSNSRSEMNVSTLELGDSALYLCASSLGVRDSYNYGYTFGSGTRLTVV.

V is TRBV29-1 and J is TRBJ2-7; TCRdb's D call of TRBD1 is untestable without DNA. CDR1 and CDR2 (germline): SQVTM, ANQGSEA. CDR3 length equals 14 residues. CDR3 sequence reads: CSVEAQGLSYEQYF.

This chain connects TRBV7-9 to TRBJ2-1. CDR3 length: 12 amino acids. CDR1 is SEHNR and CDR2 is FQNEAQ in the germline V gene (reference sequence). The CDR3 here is CASRPMANEQFF.